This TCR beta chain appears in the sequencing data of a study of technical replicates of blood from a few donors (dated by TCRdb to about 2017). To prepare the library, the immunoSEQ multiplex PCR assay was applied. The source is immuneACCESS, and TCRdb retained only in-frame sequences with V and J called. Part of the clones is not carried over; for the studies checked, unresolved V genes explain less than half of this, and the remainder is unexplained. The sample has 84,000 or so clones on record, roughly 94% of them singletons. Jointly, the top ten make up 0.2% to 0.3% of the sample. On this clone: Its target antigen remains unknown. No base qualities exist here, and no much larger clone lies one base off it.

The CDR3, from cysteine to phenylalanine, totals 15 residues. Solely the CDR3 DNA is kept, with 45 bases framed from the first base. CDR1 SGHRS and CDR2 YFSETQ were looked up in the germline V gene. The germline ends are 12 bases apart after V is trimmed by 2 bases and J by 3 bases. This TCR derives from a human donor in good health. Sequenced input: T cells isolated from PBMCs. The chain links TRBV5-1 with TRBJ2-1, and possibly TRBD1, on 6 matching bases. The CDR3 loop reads CASSFRGGVYNEQFF. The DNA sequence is TGCGCCAGCAGCTTCAGGGGCGGTGTCTACAATGAGCAGTTCTTC.